These 21 T cell receptor beta chains were sequenced from one sample in a study of kidney transplant recipient with SARS-CoV-2 infection (dated by TCRdb to the early 2020s). Sequenced using an Illumina MiSeq. In TCRdb, the public reads were trimmed at Q25 with fastp and aligned with MiXCR, with productive beta chains retained. Rows matching on CDR3 protein sequence are summarized as one entry with the most common DNA and genes. For this sample there are 200,000 to 300,000 distinct CDR3 sequences; roughly 26% appear just once. The ten top clones hold roughly 7% of the sample. This specimen's time point label, interpreted: pre-pandemic baseline sample and day 111 after first positive SARS-CoV-2 test. Source: a blood sample, taken at baseline and on roughly day 120 from a kidney transplant recipient. The receptor set was obtained from a male patient between 25 and 40 years old who had COVID-19 and was a kidney transplant recipient. In transplant recipients, some T cells may be of donor rather than host origin.

V usage is TRBV4-1 and J usage is TRBJ2-2; tentative D call: TRBD2 (6 bases). Germline V CDR1 and CDR2: MGHRA, YSYEKL. The CDR3 sequence is 18 residues long. V was cut by 0 bases and J by 2 bases, with 16 bases left in between. Here the CDR3 reads CASSQDLLRGTNTGELFF. DNA for the CDR3: TGCGCCAGCAGCCAAGATCTATTGCGGGGCACAAACACCGGGGAGCTGTTTTTT.

This clonotype was seen ten or more times. This rearrangement joins TRBV5-5 to TRBJ1-2, with TRBD1 as a possible D gene (5 bases). The V gene's germline CDR1 is SGHKS and CDR2 YYEKEE (reference sequence). V was trimmed by 0 bases and J by 6 bases, leaving 15 bases between them. The CDR3 consists of 15 residues. In nucleotides, the CDR3 is TGTGCCAGCAGCTTGGCCTTGGGGGTCCGGGATGGCTACACCTTC. Amino acid sequence: CASSLALGVRDGYTF.

This clonotype was found many times. The V and J genes are TRBV6-4 and TRBJ2-1; D possibly corresponds to TRBD2 (5 bases). This CDR3 comprises 14 residues. Germline values: CDR1 MRHNA, CDR2 SNTAGT. V shed 3 bases and J shed 6 bases, with 12 bases lying between them. Written as DNA, the CDR3 is TGTGCCAGCAGTGAGTCCGGGGAAGGCAATGAGCAGTTCTTC. It specifies CASSESGEGNEQFF.

This clonotype has a count of ten or more. This chain uses TRBV3-1 with TRBJ1-1; no clear D. The ends were cut back, 4 bases at V and 4 bases at J, with 22 bases in the middle. This CDR3 has 17 amino acids. From germline, CDR1 is LGHDT and CDR2 YNNKEL (reference sequence). CDR3 DNA: TGTGCCAGCAGCCGTTACACTCCCATTTCAATTCGCACTGAAGCTTTCTTT. Translating it yields CASSRYTPISIRTEAFF.

This clonotype was seen just once. This may arise from a read error, as a much more abundant clone is one base away. The conserved closing phenylalanine or tryptophan is absent in this CDR3, likely reflecting a read error. The chain uses TRBV7-6 and TRBJ1-1; D possibly corresponds to TRBD1 (6 bases). V was clipped by 5 bases and J by 7 bases, with 14 bases between them. Per the germline V gene, CDR1 is SGHVS and CDR2 is FNYEAQ. The CDR3 is made up of 13 amino acids. The CDR3 nucleotides are TGTGCCAGCAGCAAAAGTGAGGGGGGTGAAGCTTTCCTT. Protein: CASSKSEGGEAFL.

This clonotype has a count of ten or more. The V call is TRBV2, the J call TRBJ1-5; 10 bases agree with TRBD1. The CDR3 runs to 16 residues. CDR1 is SNHLY, CDR2 FYNNEI, per germline. V shed 5 bases and J 2 bases; nucleotides not matched to a gene: 6. CDR3 sequence reads: CASSRTGGGGNQPQHF. The CDR3 coding sequence is TGTGCCAGCAGTCGGACAGGGGGAGGAGGCAATCAGCCCCAGCATTTT.

Remarks on this clonotype: A much bigger clone sits one base away, suggesting this may be a read error. This CDR3 is missing its conserved last phenylalanine or tryptophan, likely due to a read error. The V and J genes are TRBV7-1 and TRBJ1-2; D gene unclear. TRBV7-1 is annotated as an ORF whose role is uncertain. The length of the CDR3 is 17 residues. V lost 4 bases and J lost 4, with 22 bases in between. CDR3 DNA sequence: TGTGCCAGCAGCTTTGCAAATCACGAGGGAAAGACCTATGGCTACACCCTC. Translation gives CASSFANHEGKTYGYTL.

Worth noting for this clonotype: A clone one base away is much larger, so this may be a read error. V and J are TRBV11-3 and TRBJ1-2; the D is unclear. CDR1 and CDR2 from the germline V gene are SGHNT and YENEEA. The CDR3 is made up of 17 amino acids. This chain's CDR3 is CASSIRADLGKTYSYTF. The CDR3 bases are TGTGCCAGCAGCATCCGGGCCGATCTCGGAAAGACCTATAGCTACACCTTC.

The chain couples TRBV18 to TRBJ2-3; D may be TRBD2 (6 bases). CDR1 is KGHSH and CDR2 is LQKENI in the germline V gene. V was pared by 6 bases and J by 0 bases, with 19 bases between. The CDR3 has 17 residues. Here the CDR3 reads CASSPRQAGASTDTQYF. CDR3 DNA sequence: TGTGCCAGCTCTCCGAGGCAAGCGGGTGCTAGCACAGATACGCAGTATTTT.

This clonotype was recorded many times. This chain uses TRBV28 with TRBJ2-5; unclear D gene. CDR1 is MDHEN, CDR2 SYDVKM, per germline. V dropped 3 bases and J dropped 4 bases, with 12 bases sitting between them. This CDR3 spans 14 amino acids. The CDR3 DNA is TGTGCCAGCAGTTTGGCTAGTCGCCCAGAGACCCAGTACTTC. It yields the protein CASSLASRPETQYF.

On this clonotype: Just one base apart from a much larger clone, this may be a read error. CDR3 sequence (DNA): TGTGCCAGCAGCGCCGATATTAAGTGCCGAAAGACCTATGGCTACGCCTTC. Protein: CASSADIKCRKTYGYAF. V usage is TRBV7-7 and J usage is TRBJ1-2; D call uncertain. This CDR3 is 17 amino acids long. Germline V gene lookup returns CDR1 SSHAT and CDR2 FNYEAQ (reference sequence).

At least ten counts were recorded for this clonotype. The chain employs TRBV5-6 and TRBJ2-5; D is unresolved. V dropped 1 base and J dropped 3 bases, with 7 bases sitting between them. This CDR3 has 13 amino acids. The germline gives CDR1 SGHDT, CDR2 YYEEEE. The CDR3 region is CASSLSPKETQYF. DNA of the CDR3: TGTGCCAGCAGCTTGTCCCCCAAAGAGACCCAGTACTTC.

The chain has TRBV19 and TRBJ1-1, with no clear D. The germline V gene encodes CDR1 LNHDA and CDR2 SQIVND (reference sequence). Trimming removed 4 bases from V and 2 bases from J, with 14 bases in between. This CDR3 is 15 amino acids long. The CDR3 nucleotides are TGTGCCAGTAGTACTCTTCCGACGGGCAACACTGAAGCTTTCTTT. It yields the protein CASSTLPTGNTEAFF.

This clonotype has at least ten counts. The rearrangement links TRBV12-5 to TRBJ1-2, with a tentative D call TRBD1 (5 bases). V lost 5 bases and J 4 bases, leaving 23 bases between the germline ends. This CDR3 comprises 17 residues. Germline-derived CDR1 and CDR2 are LGHNT and FRNRAP. CDR3 region: CASGDSGLQGKTYGYTF. In nucleotides, the CDR3 is TGTGCTAGTGGTGATAGTGGTTTGCAGGGAAAGACCTATGGCTACACCTTC.

Concerning this clonotype: Since a much larger clone is just one base distant, this may be a read error. The rearrangement links TRBV8-2 to TRBJ1-2. TRBV8-2 is a pseudogene locus. The CDR3 totals 16 residues. The CDR3 here is CGSCFAVSRKTYGYTF. CDR3 coding DNA: TGTGGCAGTTGCTTCGCTGTTAGCCGAAAGACCTATGGCTACACCTTC.

The chain couples TRBV7-6 to TRBJ1-2, with no clear D. Germline V CDR1 and CDR2: SGHVS, FNYEAQ. Trimming left V 5 bases short and J 4 bases short, with 23 bases between. The CDR3 is 17 amino acids. CDR3 in amino acids: CASSSAIESRKTYGYTF. CDR3 coding DNA: TGTGCCAGCAGCAGCGCAATTGAATCTCGAAAGACCTATGGCTACACCTTC. Full variable domain (rest looked up from reference TRBV7-6 and TRBJ1-2): GAGVSQSPRYKVTKRGQDVALRCDPISGHVSLYWYRQALGQGPEFLTYFNYEAQQDKSGLPNDRFSAERPEGSISTLTIQRTEQRDSAMYRCASSSAIESRKTYGYTFGSGTRLTVV.

Worth noting for this clonotype: A much larger clone differs from this one at a single base, so this may be a read error. The chain joins TRBV18 to TRBJ2-5; D remains ambiguous. Germline V gene sequence: CDR1 KGHSH, CDR2 LQKENI. The CDR3 consists of 13 residues. The CDR3: CAGSPGPSETQYF. CDR3 bases: TGTGCCGGCTCACCCGGGCCCTCGGAGACCCAGTACTTC.

This clonotype was found a few times. This rearrangement joins TRBV6-1 to TRBJ1-2; no clear D. CDR3 length: 17 residues. The ends were cut back, 4 bases at V and 4 bases at J, with 22 bases in the middle. The germline CDR1 and CDR2 sequences are MNHNS and SASEGT. The CDR3, as DNA: TGTGCCAGCAGTGTCTACTTTTCTATGCGAAAGACCTATGGCTACACCTTC. Protein sequence: CASSVYFSMRKTYGYTF.

V is TRBV20-1 and J is TRBJ2-7; 14 bases are shared with TRBD2. Germline V gives CDR1 DFQATT, CDR2 SNEGSKA (reference sequence). This CDR3 spans 18 amino acids. After removal of 4 bases from V and 2 bases from J, the junction contained 13 bases not matched to a gene. The CDR3 here is CSATDATGTSGGTYEQYF. As DNA, the CDR3 is TGCAGTGCTACCGATGCAACCGGGACTAGCGGGGGAACCTACGAGCAGTACTTC.

On this clonotype itself: Since a much larger clone is just one base distant, this may be a read error. The J gene is TRBJ2-4, the V gene TRBV12-3 or TRBV12-4; D possibly corresponds to TRBD1 (5 bases). The CDR3 has 12 amino acids. V was pared by 5 bases and J by 7 bases, with 9 bases between. The CDR3 region is CASSIGANIQYF. In nucleotides, the CDR3 is TGTGCCAGCAGTATTGGGGCTAACATTCAGTACTTC.

This clonotype was seen many times. J is TRBJ1-2 and V is TRBV7-4; unclear D gene. Germline CDR1 is SGHVT and CDR2 is SQSDAQ. The CDR3 length is 17 residues. Between the trimmed V and J ends, which lost 5 bases and 4 bases, there was a span of 23 bases. In DNA form, the CDR3 reads TGTGCCAGCAGCAAATGGAATTCAGCTCGAAAGACCTATGGCTACACCTTC. Its translation is CASSKWNSARKTYGYTF.